The 24 T cell receptor beta chains given below trace back to one sample, sequenced in a study of cytomegalovirus exposure and HLA in healthy donors. The PCR was carried out with 60 Vbeta primers and 13 Jbeta primers. Sequenced by immunoSEQ multiplex PCR; TCRdb stores in-frame clones only, minus some. There are tens of thousands of clones in the sample, with 3.8% held by the top ten. The sample taken for sequencing was PBMCs. Receptors originate from a female donor in good health and CMV-seropositive.

The rearrangement uses TRBV4-3 and TRBJ1-1; D unresolved. The V gene lost 4 bases and the J gene lost 2 bases, with 11 bases spanning the gap. The CDR3 spans 14 residues. The germline CDR1 and CDR2 sequences are LGHNA and YSLEER. In nucleotides, the CDR3 is TGCGCCAGCAGCCGCGGAATGGTAAACACTGAAGCTTTCTTT. This translates into CASSRGMVNTEAFF.

The gene calls are TRBV18 and TRBJ2-3, with 12 bases that match TRBD2. J was trimmed by 2 bases and V by 3 bases; bases with no gene match: 21. The CDR3 totals 22 residues. Germline assignment: CDR1 KGHSH and CDR2 LQKENI. The CDR3 DNA follows: TGTGCCAGCTCACCGTCGACTTCGCCTAGGCCTAGCGGGGGGGATCACACAGATACGCAGTATTTT. It specifies CASSPSTSPRPSGGDHTDTQYF. The full variable domain, its missing parts supplied by reference TRBV18 and TRBJ2-3, is NAGVMQNPRHLVRRRGQEARLRCSPMKGHSHVYWYRQLPEEGLKFMVYLQKENIIDESGMPKERFSAEFPKEGPSILRIQQVVRGDSAAYFCASSPSTSPRPSGGDHTDTQYFGPGTRLTVL.

The DNA of the CDR3 is TGTGCCAGCTCACCGCGGAAAGGGAACACTGAAGCTTTCTTT. Protein sequence: CASSPRKGNTEAFF. The chain is built from TRBV18 and TRBJ1-1, with no clear D. Germline V gene sequence: CDR1 KGHSH, CDR2 LQKENI. The CDR3 is 14 amino acids. The germline V and J ends were trimmed by 3 bases and 1 base, with 9 bases remaining between them.

Measured by frequency, this clone is medium-sized. The J gene is TRBJ1-1, the V gene TRBV5-5; TRBD1 agrees at 7 bases. The germline V gene has CDR1 SGHKS and CDR2 YYEKEE (reference sequence). This CDR3 contains 16 residues. Trimming at V came to 4 bases and at J to 3 bases, leaving 12 bases not matched to a gene. The CDR3 DNA sequence: TGTGCCAGCAGCGTAAAGGGGGCCCCCCGTCACACTGAAGCTTTCTTT. It is translated as CASSVKGAPRHTEAFF.

The CDR3 here is CASSRPVQVDGYTF. In DNA form, the CDR3 reads TGTGCCAGCAGTCGGCCCGTACAGGTCGATGGCTACACCTTC. This chain connects TRBV28 to TRBJ1-2; maybe TRBD1 (5 bases). CDR3 size: 14 residues. V was pared by 5 bases and J by 6 bases, with 16 bases between. CDR1 is MDHEN, CDR2 SYDVKM, per germline.

This chain connects TRBV18 to TRBJ2-1; 12 bases are shared with TRBD2. V was clipped by 2 bases and J by 7 bases; unmatched bases: 9. CDR1 and CDR2 (germline): KGHSH, LQKENI. The CDR3 is made up of 17 amino acids. The CDR3 bases are TGTGCCAGCTCACCAGGAGGTCCGACTAGCGGGAGAAATGAGCAGTTCTTC. This encodes CASSPGGPTSGRNEQFF.

The CDR3 region has the DNA TGCGCCAGCAGCCAAGATGGGGGGGGCTCGCCGTACGAGCAGTACTTC. Amino acids: CASSQDGGGSPYEQYF. This sequence joins TRBV4-3 and TRBJ2-7, with a tentative D call TRBD2 (7 bases). Germline V gene lookup returns CDR1 LGHNA and CDR2 YSLEER. This CDR3 has 16 residues. Trimming took off 0 bases at V and 4 bases at J, with 16 bases between the two ends.

This chain uses TRBV6-5 with TRBJ2-1; tentative D call: TRBD2 (5 bases). CDR1 is MNHEY, CDR2 SVGAGI, per germline. The CDR3 spans 13 residues. V was clipped by 6 bases and J by 6 bases, with 12 bases between them. The CDR3 protein is CASSPGLSNEQFF. CDR3 coding DNA: TGTGCCAGCAGCCCCGGACTGAGCAATGAGCAGTTCTTC.

V is TRBV5-5 and J is TRBJ2-7, with 16 nucleotides matching TRBD2. V trimming: 0 bases; J trimming: 1 base; junction bases outside the gene matches: 7. Germline V gives CDR1 SGHKS, CDR2 YYEKEE (reference sequence). This CDR3 is 19 amino acids long. CDR3 DNA: TGTGCCAGCAGCTTGGACCCCGGGACTAGCGGGAGGGCTTCCTACGAGCAGTACTTC. It specifies CASSLDPGTSGRASYEQYF. The full variable domain, completed using reference TRBV5-5 and TRBJ2-7, is DAGVTQSPTHLIKTRGQQVTLRCSPISGHKSVSWYQQVLGQGPQFIFQYYEKEERGRGNFPDRFSARQFPNYSSELNVNALLLGDSALYLCASSLDPGTSGRASYEQYFGPGTRLTVT.

The chain carries TRBV29-1 and TRBJ2-2, with 9 bases aligning to TRBD2. Trimming removed 7 bases from V and 4 bases from J; junction bases left unmatched: 1. This CDR3 spans 12 amino acids. Germline CDR1 and CDR2: SQVTM and ANQGSEA. The CDR3 loop reads CSAAGGTGELFF. The CDR3 DNA reads as TGCAGCGCAGCGGGGGGCACCGGGGAGCTGTTTTTT.

V usage is TRBV27 and J usage is TRBJ1-2; no clear D. The V end lost 8 bases, the J end lost 7 bases, and 17 bases lay between the germline ends. CDR1 and CDR2 from the germline V gene are MNHEY and SMNVEV (reference sequence). The CDR3 has 13 amino acids. This CDR3 reads CASSPGWGGGYTF. CDR3 nucleotide sequence: TGTGCCAGCTCCCCAGGCTGGGGAGGTGGCTACACCTTC.

The chain combines TRBV10-2 with TRBJ1-5; 9 nucleotides match TRBD1. J was trimmed by 4 bases and V by 5 bases; bases with no gene match: 3. This CDR3 spans 14 amino acids. Germline V gives CDR1 WSHSY, CDR2 SAAADI. DNA for the CDR3: TGCGCCAGCAGTACAGGGGGCTGGAATCAGCCCCAGCATTTT. It is translated as CASSTGGWNQPQHF.

V gene TRBV5-1 combines with J gene TRBJ1-4; 7 bases line up with TRBD1. The CDR3 extends over 13 amino acids. Looked up from germline, CDR1 is SGHRS and CDR2 is YFSETQ. With 5 bases clipped from V and 6 bases from J, the junction kept 4 bases outside the gene matches. CDR3 coding DNA: TGCGCCAGCAGACTTCAGGGGGATGAAAAACTGTTTTTT. It encodes CASRLQGDEKLFF.

The chain employs TRBV18 and TRBJ2-7; 7 bases fit TRBD1. The CDR3 has 12 residues. From germline, CDR1 is KGHSH and CDR2 LQKENI. After removal of 4 bases from V and 6 bases from J, the junction contained 3 bases not matched to a gene. CDR3 DNA sequence: TGTGCCAGCTCACTCGCAGGGGGCGAGCAGTACTTC. This codes for CASSLAGGEQYF.

The rearrangement joins TRBV6-1 to TRBJ2-1; the match to TRBD1 covers 7 bases. V trimming: 1 base; J trimming: 5 bases; junction bases outside the gene matches: 5. The CDR3 has 15 residues. The germline V gene has CDR1 MNHNS and CDR2 SASEGT. The CDR3 bases are TGTGCCAGCAGTGAAGTTTCAGGGGGTCACAATGAGCAGTTCTTC. It is translated as CASSEVSGGHNEQFF.

V gene TRBV7-8 combines with J gene TRBJ2-4; no clear D. The germline V gene encodes CDR1 SGHVS and CDR2 FQNEAQ. Trimming took 1 base from V and 0 from J, leaving 10 bases between them. The CDR3 extends over 16 amino acids. This CDR3 reads CASSLGRRLAKNIQYF. For the CDR3, the DNA is TGTGCCAGCAGCTTAGGTCGCAGATTAGCCAAAAACATTCAGTACTTC.

The CDR3 DNA reads as TGTGCCAGCAGCGAGAGGGGGACTAGCGACCCTTTGGAGCAGTACTTC. Translated, it gives CASSERGTSDPLEQYF. V and J are TRBV9 and TRBJ2-7; 10 bases agree with TRBD2. V gave up 3 bases and J gave up 7 bases; unmatched junction bases: 13. The CDR3 sequence is 16 residues long. Germline CDR1 reads SGDLS; CDR2 reads YYNGEE.

The chain couples TRBV5-8 to TRBJ2-7; 7 bases match TRBD1. The CDR3 spans 14 residues. Germline V gives CDR1 SGHTS, CDR2 YDEGEE. V dropped 4 bases and J dropped 4; count of bases not matched to a gene: 8. CDR3 DNA sequence: TGTGCCAGCAGCCGAGAGACAGGGCCTTACGAGCAGTACTTC. Its protein product is CASSRETGPYEQYF.

V and J are TRBV5-1 and TRBJ2-7, with 9 bases identical to TRBD1. The CDR3 is 15 amino acids. The V and J ends lost 0 bases and 10 bases, in that order; junction bases with no gene match: 11. Germline CDR1 and CDR2: SGHRS and YFSETQ. The CDR3 DNA reads TGCGCCAGCAGCTTGGATAGTTCCGGGACAGGGATTCAGTACTTC. Translation gives CASSLDSSGTGIQYF.

The V and J genes are TRBV6-5 and TRBJ2-1, with TRBD2 as a possible D gene (6 bases). The V end was cut by 10 bases, the J end by 2 bases, with 15 bases between. From germline, CDR1 is MNHEY and CDR2 SVGAGI. The length of the CDR3 is 14 residues. The CDR3 DNA sequence: TGTGCCACCCAGCCGGGACTTGCCTACAATGAGCAGTTCTTC. Translating it yields CATQPGLAYNEQFF.

The chain carries TRBV29-1 and TRBJ2-7, with 14 bases identical to TRBD2. V was clipped by 7 bases and J by 2 bases; unmatched bases: 4. The germline gives CDR1 SQVTM, CDR2 ANQGSEA. CDR3 length equals 14 residues. CDR3 nucleotides: TGCAGCGCCCTGGGACTAGCGGGAGCCTACGAGCAGTACTTC. It translates to CSALGLAGAYEQYF.

V and J are TRBV18 and TRBJ1-3, with D unclear. The V and J ends lost 4 bases and 3 bases respectively, with 7 bases between them. Germline V CDR1 and CDR2: KGHSH, LQKENI. The CDR3 totals 13 residues. Here the CDR3 reads CASSQAGGNTIYF. The CDR3 DNA reads TGTGCCAGCTCACAAGCAGGTGGAAACACCATATATTTT.

The chain joins TRBV19 to TRBJ2-4; possibly TRBD1 for D (5 bases). The CDR3 length is 14 residues. Per the germline V gene, CDR1 is LNHDA and CDR2 is SQIVND (reference sequence). V lost 5 bases and J lost 4, with 12 bases in between. The CDR3 reads CASSSTDKKNIQYF. For the CDR3, the DNA is TGTGCCAGTAGTTCGACGGACAAGAAAAACATTCAGTACTTC.

The chain links TRBV18 to TRBJ1-5, with D unclear. The CDR3 spans 18 residues. V lost 3 bases and J lost 0, with 18 bases in between. Germline lookup yields CDR1 KGHSH and CDR2 LQKENI. In nucleotides, the CDR3 is TGTGCCAGCTCACCTACCACCCGCAGACACCCTAGCAATCAGCCCCAGCATTTT. Amino acid sequence: CASSPTTRRHPSNQPQHF.